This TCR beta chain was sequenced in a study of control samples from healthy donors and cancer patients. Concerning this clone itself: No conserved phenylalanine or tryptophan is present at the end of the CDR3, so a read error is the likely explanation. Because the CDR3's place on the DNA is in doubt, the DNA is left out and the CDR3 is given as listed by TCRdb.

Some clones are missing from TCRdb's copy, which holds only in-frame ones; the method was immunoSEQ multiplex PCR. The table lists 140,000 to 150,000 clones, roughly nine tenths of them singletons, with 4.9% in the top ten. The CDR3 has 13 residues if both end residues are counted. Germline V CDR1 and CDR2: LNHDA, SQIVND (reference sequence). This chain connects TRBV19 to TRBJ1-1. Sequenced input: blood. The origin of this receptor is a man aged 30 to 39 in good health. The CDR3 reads CASSPGTPVLSWP.